The text below deals with one T cell receptor beta chain. Its specificity is not known. The data were obtained in a study of blood T cells in healthy people across ages. Study-wide context: Template-switching capture recovered about one barcoded beta molecule per two T cells.

Findings of the study overall: Researchers judged that diversity estimates from one million T cells fell short of true values.

The germline V gene encodes CDR1 KGHDR and CDR2 SFDVKD. Trimming cost V 3 bases and J 8 bases, with 9 bases left between them. CDR3 length: 12 residues. Primed by a sample-barcoded 5' primer and a J-beta primer mix, a second PCR proceeded for about 6 to 11 cycles. All samples yielded 3 million or more CDR3-containing paired-end reads. TCRdb re-called the 5' RACE reads through MiXCR, storing one row per CDR3 protein. The table records 250,000 to 300,000 distinct CDR3 sequences, less than 30% of them present only once. This receptor was identified in a woman aged 70-85 years in good health. This chain links TRBV24-1 with TRBJ1-2; D gene ambiguous. Sequences were obtained from blood. CDR3 sequence (DNA): TGTGCCACCAGTGATGATGGGCGAGGCTACACCTTC. Translating it yields CATSDDGRGYTF.